A single sample gave rise to the 26 T cell receptor beta chains below, sequenced in a study of spatial heterogeneity in lung cancer. Time point: sample taken at primary tumor resection. Sequencing covered unsorted whole RNA taken from tumor, nontumor lung or frozen PBMC. TCRdb called the 5' RACE reads again in MiXCR, with one record for every CDR3 protein. The table includes about 22,000 distinct CDR3 sequences, roughly 4.5% detected once. Sequenced material: PBMCs, taken at surgery. These receptors all stem from a male donor with early-stage non-small cell lung cancer.

This clonotype was recorded many times. V and J are TRBV20-1 and TRBJ2-2, with 8 bases that match TRBD2. Per the germline V gene, CDR1 is DFQATT and CDR2 is SNEGSKA (reference sequence). This CDR3 has 13 residues. V lost 4 bases, J lost 5 bases, and 3 bases stayed unmatched. The CDR3, as DNA: TGCAGTGCTACCCGCGGGGGGACCGGGGAGCTGTTTTTT. Amino acids: CSATRGGTGELFF.

This clonotype has at least ten counts. The V gene is TRBV7-2, the J gene TRBJ2-1; D is possibly TRBD1 or TRBD2 (7 bases each). The ends were cut back, 5 bases at V and 5 bases at J, with 19 bases in the middle. The CDR3 extends over 16 amino acids. The germline V gene has CDR1 SGHTA and CDR2 FQGNSA. The CDR3 sequence is CASSPRPGGGNNEQFF. As DNA, the CDR3 is TGTGCCAGCAGCCCACGCCCAGGGGGGGGGAACAATGAGCAGTTCTTC.

This clonotype was observed a handful of times. The chain combines TRBV7-8 with TRBJ1-5; possibly TRBD1 for D (5 bases). V was shortened by 8 bases and J by 0 bases, with 14 bases between the two germline ends. The germline V gene has CDR1 SGHVS and CDR2 FQNEAQ. The CDR3 length is 15 residues. The CDR3 region has the DNA TGTGCCAGCGGTCTCGGGGCTTATAGCAATCAGCCCCAGCATTTT. It translates to CASGLGAYSNQPQHF.

In its sample, this clonotype was seen many times. The chain couples TRBV7-9 to TRBJ2-3; 11 nucleotides match TRBD2. With 4 bases clipped from V and 4 bases from J, the junction kept 4 bases outside the gene matches. From germline, CDR1 is SEHNR and CDR2 FQNEAQ (reference sequence). The CDR3 is 15 residues long. DNA of the CDR3: TGTGCCAGCAGCTCAACTAGCGGGAGCCCAGATACGCAGTATTTT. Translated, it gives CASSSTSGSPDTQYF.

This clonotype was seen a handful of times. The chain combines TRBV6-5 with TRBJ1-2; tentatively, D is TRBD1 (5 bases). CDR1 MNHEY and CDR2 SVGAGI come from the germline V gene. With 2 bases removed from V and 2 bases from J, the gap between germline ends came to 9 bases. This CDR3 has 14 amino acids. CDR3 DNA: TGTGCCAGCAGTTACGGCCCAGGGAACTATGGCTACACCTTC. Its protein product is CASSYGPGNYGYTF.

This clonotype was found many times. V and J are TRBV4-1 and TRBJ2-7; D might be TRBD1 (5 bases). The CDR3 has 14 residues. Trimming removed 3 bases from V and 6 bases from J, with 15 bases in between. Germline V gene data show CDR1 as MGHRA and CDR2 as YSYEKL. The CDR3 reads CASSQGQGPAEQYF. As DNA, the CDR3 is TGCGCCAGCAGCCAGGGTCAGGGCCCCGCCGAGCAGTACTTC.

This clonotype was detected ten times or more. The rearrangement joins TRBV20-1 to TRBJ2-3; TRBD2 agrees at 10 bases. The CDR3 sequence is 16 residues long. V lost 1 base to trimming and J lost 7 bases; unmatched junction nucleotides: 11. Per germline, CDR1 DFQATT and CDR2 SNEGSKA (reference sequence). CDR3 protein: CSARAKLAGRRNTQYF. CDR3 in DNA: TGCAGTGCTAGAGCCAAACTAGCGGGGCGTCGAAATACGCAGTATTTT.

The rearrangement uses TRBV7-2 and TRBJ2-4; tentative D call: TRBD2 (7 bases). The CDR3 loop spans 13 amino acids. Trimming cost V 6 bases and J 9 bases, with 15 bases left between them. CDR1 and CDR2 from the germline V gene are SGHTA and FQGNSA. CDR3 residues: CASRRRGGGIQYF. The CDR3 coding sequence is TGTGCCAGCAGGAGAAGGGGGGGAGGCATTCAGTACTTC.

Only a few counts were recorded for this clonotype. This chain links TRBV30 with TRBJ1-4; maybe TRBD1 (5 bases). Trimming removed 3 bases at V and 3 bases at J, with 11 bases between. CDR1 is GTSNPN, CDR2 SVGIG, per germline (reference sequence). This CDR3 has 14 amino acids. The CDR3 nucleotides read TGTGCCTGGAGCGAGGGGAGAGCTAATGAAAAACTGTTTTTT. Its protein is CAWSEGRANEKLFF. The complete variable domain, with remaining parts taken from reference TRBV30 and TRBJ1-4, reads SQTIHQWPATLVQPVGSPLSLECTVEGTSNPNLYWYRQAAGRGLQLLFYSVGIGQISSEVPQNLSASRPQDRQFILSSKKLLLSDSGFYLCAWSEGRANEKLFFGSGTQLSVL.

This clonotype has ten or more counts. The chain is built from TRBV29-1 and TRBJ2-3; weak D call: TRBD2 (5 bases). This CDR3 has 12 amino acids. Trimming removed 3 bases from V and 4 bases from J, with 8 bases in between. Looked up from germline, CDR1 is SQVTM and CDR2 is ANQGSEA. The CDR3 loop is CSVDREADTQYF. In DNA, the CDR3 is TGCAGCGTTGACCGGGAAGCAGATACGCAGTATTTT.

The chain couples TRBV5-1 to TRBJ2-7, with a tentative D call TRBD1 (6 bases). Trimming removed 4 bases from V and 2 bases from J, with 10 bases in between. CDR3 size: 13 residues. CDR1 and CDR2 (germline): SGHRS, YFSETQ. CDR3 coding DNA: TGCGCCAGCAGCCCCGGACAGACCTACGAGCAGTACTTC. This gives the protein CASSPGQTYEQYF.

This clonotype was recorded many times. The chain couples TRBV5-1 to TRBJ2-5; perhaps TRBD2 as D (6 bases). The CDR3 is made up of 13 amino acids. The V end was cut by 4 bases, the J end by 4 bases, with 11 bases between. CDR1 is SGHRS and CDR2 is YFSETQ in the germline V gene. The CDR3 loop reads CASSRGSTETQYF. The CDR3 nucleotides read TGCGCCAGCAGCCGGGGGTCGACAGAGACCCAGTACTTC.

A few counts support this clonotype. The chain uses TRBV28 and TRBJ1-5; D uncertain. This CDR3 contains 15 residues. Germline values: CDR1 MDHEN, CDR2 SYDVKM. V was shortened by 3 bases and J by 2 bases, with 11 bases between the two germline ends. CDR3 in DNA: TGTGCCAGCAGTTTGGAAACCCCGGGCAATCAGCCCCAGCATTTT. Residues: CASSLETPGNQPQHF. Complete variable domain (other parts from reference TRBV28 and TRBJ1-5): DVKVTQSSRYLVKRTGEKVFLECVQDMDHENMFWYRQDPGLGLRLIYFSYDVKMKEKGDIPEGYSVSREKKERFSLILESASTNQTSMYLCASSLETPGNQPQHFGDGTRLSIL.

This clonotype showed up many times. The chain has TRBV30 and TRBJ2-3, with D unclear. The CDR3 consists of 13 residues. Germline V gene data show CDR1 as GTSNPN and CDR2 as SVGIG (reference sequence). V shed 0 bases and J shed 4 bases, with 8 bases lying between them. The CDR3 is CAWSVSVPDTQYF. The DNA for the CDR3 is TGTGCCTGGAGTGTGAGTGTCCCAGATACGCAGTATTTT.

This clonotype came up many times. This chain links TRBV6-5 with TRBJ2-7; 12 bases align to TRBD1. Germline V gene lookup returns CDR1 MNHEY and CDR2 SVGAGI. The CDR3 sequence is 15 residues long. V was clipped by 4 bases and J by 5 bases; unmatched bases: 6. The CDR3 nucleotides read TGTGCCAGCAGTTCATCCGGGACAGGGGGCCACGAGCAGTACTTC. The encoded protein is CASSSSGTGGHEQYF.

This chain links TRBV7-9 with TRBJ1-6; no reliable D call. Germline lookup yields CDR1 SEHNR and CDR2 FQNEAQ (reference sequence). The CDR3 extends over 15 amino acids. The CDR3 reads CAVIPGGNYNSPLHF. CDR3 DNA: TGTGCAGTTATCCCGGGAGGAAATTATAATTCACCCCTCCACTTT.

This clonotype was seen ten or more times. The genes are TRBV5-1 and TRBJ2-7; 9 bases map to TRBD1. Trimming cost V 4 bases and J 1 base; bases outside gene matches: 3. In germline, CDR1 is SGHRS, CDR2 YFSETQ. The CDR3 extends over 14 amino acids. CDR3 protein: CASSPTGGSYEQYF. CDR3 DNA sequence: TGCGCCAGCAGCCCGACAGGGGGTTCCTACGAGCAGTACTTC.

The sample holds many counts of this clonotype. The rearrangement links TRBV6-5 to TRBJ2-2, with D unresolved. V shed 0 bases and J shed 3 bases, with 8 bases lying between them. CDR1 and CDR2 from the germline V gene are MNHEY and SVGAGI. The CDR3 totals 15 residues. Here the CDR3 DNA reads TGTGCCAGCAGTTACTCGAGATGGGACACCGGGGAGCTGTTTTTT. Its protein is CASSYSRWDTGELFF.

This clonotype was detected many times. The genes are TRBV29-1 and TRBJ2-7; TRBD2 matches at 12 bases. The V gene end was trimmed by 2 bases and the J gene end by 6 bases; junction bases not matched to a gene: 11. The CDR3 is 16 residues long. Per the germline V gene, CDR1 is SQVTM and CDR2 is ANQGSEA. The chain's CDR3 is CSVEPQLAGGRGEQYF. In nucleotides, the CDR3 is TGCAGCGTTGAACCCCAACTAGCGGGGGGCAGAGGCGAGCAGTACTTC.

This clonotype was observed many times. A junction boundary mismatches the germline segment, possibly from a read error. The CDR3 coding sequence is TGTGCCAGCAGCTACTTGAGGGGGTTGGGTCAGCCCCAGCATTTT. Encoded protein: CASSYLRGLGQPQHF. The gene calls are TRBV6-2 or TRBV6-3 and TRBJ1-5, with a tentative D call TRBD1 (6 bases). CDR1 is MNHEY, CDR2 SVGEGT, per germline. The CDR3 spans 15 residues.

This clonotype was observed at least ten times. This sequence joins TRBV5-1 and TRBJ2-5; D uncertain. V was clipped by 0 bases and J by 1 base, with 1 base between them. The CDR3 totals 12 residues. Germline V gene lookup returns CDR1 SGHRS and CDR2 YFSETQ. This chain's CDR3 is CASSLGQETQYF. The DNA of the CDR3 is TGCGCCAGCAGCTTGGGCCAAGAGACCCAGTACTTC.

This clonotype appeared many times. The chain has TRBV7-7 and TRBJ2-5; 10 positions agree with TRBD2. This CDR3 comprises 15 residues. V gave up 2 bases and J gave up 2 bases; unmatched junction bases: 2. CDR1 and CDR2 from the germline V gene are SSHAT and FNYEAQ (reference sequence). CDR3 in DNA: TGTGCCAGCAGCTTACAGACTAGCGGGCAAGAGACCCAGTACTTC. Amino acid sequence: CASSLQTSGQETQYF.

This clonotype was detected many times. The chain uses TRBV28 and TRBJ2-7; 9 positions match TRBD1. Germline CDR1 reads MDHEN; CDR2 reads SYDVKM. V gave up 5 bases and J gave up 4 bases; unmatched junction bases: 9. This CDR3 contains 15 residues. CDR3 nucleotide sequence: TGTGCCAGCAGTCCGCCGGGACAGGGTCTGTACGAGCAGTACTTC. Its protein is CASSPPGQGLYEQYF.

Here the CDR3 DNA reads TGCGCCAGCAGCTCCGGAGGCAGATACGAGCAGTACTTC. Translated: CASSSGGRYEQYF. The chain carries TRBV5-1 and TRBJ2-7, with D perhaps TRBD2 (5 bases). V was shortened by 3 bases and J by 4 bases, with 11 bases between the two germline ends. CDR1 and CDR2 from the germline V gene are SGHRS and YFSETQ. The CDR3 length is 13 residues.

This clonotype has at least ten counts. Here the CDR3 reads CASSTSNQPQHF. CDR3 coding DNA: TGTGCCAGCAGCACTAGCAATCAGCCCCAGCATTTT. This chain joins TRBV3-1 and TRBJ1-5; D is uncertain. Germline V lookup: CDR1 LGHDT, CDR2 YNNKEL (reference sequence). The CDR3 sequence is 12 residues long. Trimming took 5 bases from V and 0 from J, leaving 2 bases between them.

This clonotype appeared many times. This chain links TRBV4-2 with TRBJ2-6, with TRBD2 matching over 9 bases. Unmatched junction bases numbered 5, after V lost 2 bases and J lost 0 bases. This CDR3 has 18 residues. The germline gives CDR1 LGHNA, CDR2 YNFKEQ. DNA for the CDR3: TGTGCCAGCAGCCAATATAGCGGGAGAGGCTCTGGGGCCAACGTCCTGACTTTC. Amino acids: CASSQYSGRGSGANVLTF.